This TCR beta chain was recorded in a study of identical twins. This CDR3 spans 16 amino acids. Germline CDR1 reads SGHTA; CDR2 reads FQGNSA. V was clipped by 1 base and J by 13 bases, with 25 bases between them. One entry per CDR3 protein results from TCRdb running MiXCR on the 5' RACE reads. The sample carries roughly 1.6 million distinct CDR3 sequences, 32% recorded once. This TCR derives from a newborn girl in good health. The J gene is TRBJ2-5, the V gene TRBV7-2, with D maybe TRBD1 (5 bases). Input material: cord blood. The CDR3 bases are TGTGCCAGCAGCTTAGTACTATGGGGTGGGGCGGCCAATACGTACTTC. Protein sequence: CASSLVLWGGAANTYF.